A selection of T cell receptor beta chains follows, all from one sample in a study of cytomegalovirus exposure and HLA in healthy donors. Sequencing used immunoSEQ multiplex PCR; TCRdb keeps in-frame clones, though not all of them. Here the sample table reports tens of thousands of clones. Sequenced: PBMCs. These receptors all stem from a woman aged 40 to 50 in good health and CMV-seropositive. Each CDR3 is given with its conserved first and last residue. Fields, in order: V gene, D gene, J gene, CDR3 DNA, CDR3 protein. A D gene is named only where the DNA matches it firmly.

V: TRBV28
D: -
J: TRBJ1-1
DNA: TGTGCCAGCAGGACCAGGCACACTGAAGCTTTCTTT
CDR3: CASRTRHTEAFF

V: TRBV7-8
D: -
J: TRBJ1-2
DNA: TGTGCCAGCAGCTCATACATGACCGGGGAGGATGGCTACACCTTC
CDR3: CASSSYMTGEDGYTF

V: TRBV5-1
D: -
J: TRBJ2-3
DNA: TGCGCCAGCAGCTTGGAGGCAATAGCCTCCACAGATACGCAGTATTTT
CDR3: CASSLEAIASTDTQYF

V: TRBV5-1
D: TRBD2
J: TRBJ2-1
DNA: TGCGCCAGTTTTCCCGCGGGGGGAAATGAGCAGTTCTTC
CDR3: CASFPAGGNEQFF

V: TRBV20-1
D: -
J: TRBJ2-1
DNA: TGCAGCGCTCGACAATACAATGAGCAGTTCTTC
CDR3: CSARQYNEQFF

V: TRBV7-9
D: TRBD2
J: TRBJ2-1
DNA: TGTGCCAGCAGCGGGGGGGGAGGGCCACCCTACAATGAGCAGTTCTTC
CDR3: CASSGGGGPPYNEQFF

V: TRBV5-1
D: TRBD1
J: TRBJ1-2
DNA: TGCGCCAGCACACCGGGACAGGGTGCTAACTATGGCTACACCTTC
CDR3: CASTPGQGANYGYTF

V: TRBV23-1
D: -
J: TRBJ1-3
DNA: TGCGCCAGCAGTCACACGGCCCAGGGTACGCTCGGAAGGCTGCTCGGAAACACCATATATTTT
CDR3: CASSHTAQGTLGRLLGNTIYF

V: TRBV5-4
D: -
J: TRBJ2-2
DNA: TGTGCCAGCAGCCCATTTTCGAACACCGGGGAGCTGTTTTTT
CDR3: CASSPFSNTGELFF

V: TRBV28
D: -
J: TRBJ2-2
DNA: TGTGCCAGCAGTTTAACCCTAGGGGGAGGGGCGTCCGGGGAGCTGTTTTTT
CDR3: CASSLTLGGGASGELFF

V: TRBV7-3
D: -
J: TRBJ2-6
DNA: TGTGCCAGCAGCTTTACAGGGACCCTCTCTGGGGCCAACGTCCTGACTTTC
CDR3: CASSFTGTLSGANVLTF

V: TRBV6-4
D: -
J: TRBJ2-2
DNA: TGTGCCAGCAGTGAGTCACCAGAGAACACCGGGGAGCTGTTTTTT
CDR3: CASSESPENTGELFF

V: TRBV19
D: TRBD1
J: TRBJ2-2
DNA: TGTGCCAGTACCCCGAGGCCGGGACAGGGGGCGGGCGGGGAGCTGTTTTTT
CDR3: CASTPRPGQGAGGELFF

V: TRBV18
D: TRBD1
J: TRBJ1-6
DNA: TGTGCCAGCTCCCCGACGGACAGGGGTATGGATTCACCCCTCCACTTT
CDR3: CASSPTDRGMDSPLHF

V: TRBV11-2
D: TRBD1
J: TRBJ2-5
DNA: TGTGCCAGCAGCCCACAAACCGGGACAGGCGGACGTCGGTACTTC
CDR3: CASSPQTGTGGRRYF

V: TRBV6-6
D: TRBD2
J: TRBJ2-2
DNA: TGTGCCAGCAGTTACCAAATAGCGGGGAACGGGGAGCTGTTTTTT
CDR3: CASSYQIAGNGELFF

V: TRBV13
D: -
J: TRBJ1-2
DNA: TGTGCCAGCAGCTTAGGCCGGGGGGATTACTATGGCTACACCTTC
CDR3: CASSLGRGDYYGYTF

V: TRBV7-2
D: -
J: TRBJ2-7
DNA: TGTGCCAGCAGCTTAAATGGCAGGGACTACGAGCAGTACTTC
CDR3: CASSLNGRDYEQYF

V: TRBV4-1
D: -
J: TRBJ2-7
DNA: TGCGCCAGCAGCCAAGACAGGACAGCCAACTACGAGCAGTACTTC
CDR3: CASSQDRTANYEQYF

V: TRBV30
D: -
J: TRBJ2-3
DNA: TGTGCCTGGAGAACGGCAGATACGCAGTATTTT
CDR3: CAWRTADTQYF